Presented here are 9 T cell receptor beta chains from one specimen sequenced in a study of blood T cells in healthy people across ages. The use of a sample-barcoded 5' primer and a J-beta primer mix characterized a second PCR of roughly 6 to 11 cycles. TCRdb passed the 5' RACE reads through MiXCR, listing each CDR3 protein once. The sample records about 800,000 distinct CDR3 sequences, 25% being singletons. These sequences were also reported in another study, on T cells of mothers and their children.

Sequencing was carried out using blood. Every receptor here comes from a boy aged 5-17 years in good health.

The V call is TRBV28, the J call TRBJ2-7, with 14 bases matching TRBD2. The CDR3 sequence is 16 residues long. V shed 5 bases and J 6 bases; nucleotides not matched to a gene: 9. Germline CDR1 reads MDHEN; CDR2 reads SYDVKM. In DNA form, the CDR3 reads TGTGCCAGCAGTCCCGGGGGACTAGCGGGAGAGTCCGAGCAGTACTTC. It specifies CASSPGGLAGESEQYF.

The chain combines TRBV14 with TRBJ2-7, with TRBD2 as a possible D gene (7 bases). CDR1 and CDR2 from the germline V gene are SGHDN and FVKESK. The CDR3 runs 13 residues. Trimming shortened V by 6 bases and J by 6 bases, and 15 bases separated the two germline ends. The CDR3 nucleotides are TGTGCCAGCAGGAGGGGGGGAATCTCCGAGCAGTACTTC. It encodes CASRRGGISEQYF.

This clonotype came up a few times. The V call is TRBV29-1, the J call TRBJ1-1; D call uncertain. CDR1 is SQVTM, CDR2 ANQGSEA, per germline. Trimming took 7 bases from V and 6 from J, leaving 21 bases between them. The length of the CDR3 is 14 residues. CDR3 DNA sequence: TGCAGCGCGGAAGGCGGTGTTGGATACGCTGAAGCTTTCTTT. Translation: CSAEGGVGYAEAFF.

Comment on this clonotype: This may stem from a read error, because a much larger clone lies one nucleotide away. The chain employs TRBV20-1 and TRBJ1-2, with a tentative D call TRBD1 (5 bases). This CDR3 has 12 amino acids. Germline V gives CDR1 DFQATT, CDR2 SNEGSKA (reference sequence). The V and J ends lost 0 bases and 4 bases respectively, with 6 bases between them. The CDR3 nucleotides read TGCAGTGCTAGAGATCAGGGCTATGGCTACACCTTC. It is translated as CSARDQGYGYTF.

This clonotype turned up a few times. The chain uses TRBV27 and TRBJ2-5, with D maybe TRBD2 (5 bases). The V and J ends lost 5 bases and 7 bases respectively, with 11 bases between them. The CDR3 loop spans 12 amino acids. The germline CDR1 and CDR2 sequences are MNHEY and SMNVEV (reference sequence). For the CDR3, the DNA is TGTGCCAGCAGTCCTTACGAGGGGACCCAGTACTTC. Amino acid sequence: CASSPYEGTQYF.

This clonotype appeared a few times. The J gene is TRBJ2-7, the V gene TRBV20-1; D may be TRBD2 (6 bases). The V end lost 0 bases, the J end lost 2 bases, and 14 bases lay between the germline ends. Germline V gene data show CDR1 as DFQATT and CDR2 as SNEGSKA (reference sequence). This CDR3 has 15 residues. The CDR3: CSARDRASDTYEQYF. CDR3 DNA sequence: TGCAGTGCTAGAGATAGGGCTAGCGATACCTACGAGCAGTACTTC.

In this sample, this clonotype turned up a few times. This chain uses TRBV5-5 with TRBJ2-7, with D possibly TRBD1 on 6 matching bases. From germline, CDR1 is SGHKS and CDR2 YYEKEE (reference sequence). The CDR3 consists of 14 residues. V shed 4 bases and J shed 1 base, with 12 bases lying between them. CDR3 in amino acids: CASSPWTVSYEQYF. CDR3 coding DNA: TGTGCCAGCAGCCCGTGGACAGTTTCCTACGAGCAGTACTTC. The entire variable domain, with the rest obtained from reference TRBV5-5 and TRBJ2-7, is as follows: DAGVTQSPTHLIKTRGQQVTLRCSPISGHKSVSWYQQVLGQGPQFIFQYYEKEERGRGNFPDRFSARQFPNYSSELNVNALLLGDSALYLCASSPWTVSYEQYFGPGTRLTVT.

This chain links TRBV5-1 with TRBJ1-1; 7 nucleotides match TRBD1. Germline V gene sequence: CDR1 SGHRS, CDR2 YFSETQ. The trim removed 0 bases at V and 5 bases at J, leaving 7 bases unmatched. This CDR3 region has 15 residues. CDR3 coding DNA: TGCGCCAGCAGCTTGGGACAGGGTAGGAGGACTGAAGCTTTCTTT. This translates into CASSLGQGRRTEAFF.

The chain uses TRBV2 and TRBJ1-1; D unresolved. There are 13 residues in the CDR3. Germline CDR1 and CDR2: SNHLY and FYNNEI. V was shortened by 4 bases and J by 6 bases, with 12 bases between the two germline ends. In DNA form, the CDR3 reads TGTGCCAGCAGTGTCGGGGAGTACGCTGAAGCTTTCTTT. Translated: CASSVGEYAEAFF.